These T cell receptor beta chains were read from a single sample in a study of cytomegalovirus exposure and HLA in healthy donors. Clones were read by immunoSEQ multiplex PCR, and TCRdb kept only the in-frame ones, dropping some. This table has approximately 170,000 clones, over 70% appearing once. The sequenced sample was PBMCs. These receptors originate from a man between 45 and 60 years old in good health and CMV-seropositive. Each CDR3 is given with its conserved first and last residue. A D gene is named only where the DNA matches it firmly. The size of a clone is reported for some rows only, either as once, few or many, or as a class for expanded clones.

J gene | D gene | V gene | clone size | CDR3 protein | CDR3 DNA
TRBJ1-1 | NA | TRBV6-5 | NA | CASKPLDSTEAFF | TGTGCCAGCAAACCACTGGACAGTACTGAAGCTTTCTTT
TRBJ1-4 | TRBD1 | TRBV6-1 | NA | CASRAGTGVREKLFF | TGTGCCAGCAGAGCCGGGACAGGGGTCCGAGAAAAACTGTTTTTT
TRBJ1-1 | NA | TRBV29-1 | NA | CSVERRINTEAFF | TGCAGCGTCGAGAGGAGAATTAACACTGAAGCTTTCTTT
TRBJ2-3 | TRBD1 | TRBV5-5 | NA | CASIHGGTVTDTQYF | TGTGCCAGCATCCACGGTGGGACAGTCACAGATACGCAGTATTTT
TRBJ2-3 | NA | TRBV5-6 | NA | CASSLWSGDTQYF | TGTGCCAGCAGCTTGTGGTCGGGGGATACGCAGTATTTT
TRBJ2-7 | TRBD1 | TRBV4-2 | NA | CASSQPGQGAEQYF | TGTGCCAGCAGCCAACCGGGACAGGGGGCCGAGCAGTACTTC
TRBJ2-7 | NA | TRBV27 | NA | CASSPQQGPYEQYF | TGTGCCAGCAGTCCCCAACAGGGCCCCTACGAGCAGTACTTC
TRBJ1-5 | TRBD1 | TRBV28 | NA | CASGQVNQPQHF | TGTGCCAGCGGACAGGTGAATCAGCCCCAGCATTTT
TRBJ2-5 | NA | TRBV30 | NA | CAWSVKGSGETQYF | TGTGCCTGGAGTGTAAAAGGGAGTGGGGAGACCCAGTACTTC
TRBJ2-7 | NA | TRBV27 | NA | CASSQASAITYEQYF | TGTGCCAGCAGTCAGGCTAGCGCTATCACCTACGAGCAGTACTTC
TRBJ2-7 | TRBD1 | TRBV11-2 | NA | CASSLVPAGQGYEQYF | TGTGCCAGCAGCTTAGTCCCAGCGGGACAGGGCTACGAGCAGTACTTC
TRBJ1-6 | NA | TRBV28 | few | CASTTRVGTSQNSPLHF | TGTGCCAGCACCACCCGGGTCGGCACCTCCCAAAATTCACCCCTCCACTTT